This entry lists 16 T cell receptor beta chains sequenced from one sample in a study of cytomegalovirus exposure and HLA in healthy donors (dated by TCRdb to 2016 to 2017). The method behind the library was the immunoSEQ multiplex PCR assay. A mixture of 60 forward primers for TCR Vbeta segments and 13 reverse primers for TCR Jbeta segments was used in the multiplex PCR. Sourced from immuneACCESS, this table was stored by TCRdb with only in-frame sequences that have V and J called. A share of the clones is absent; for the studies checked, an unresolved V gene accounts for under half, and the remainder has no known explanation. This specimen's table enumerates about 120,000 clones. The ten largest clonotypes hold about 1.7% of the sample. The sample taken for sequencing was PBMCs. Receptors originate from a man aged 18 to 29 in good health and CMV-seronegative.

The chain links TRBV19 to TRBJ1-5, with TRBD1 as a possible D gene (6 bases). V was trimmed by 8 bases and J by 6 bases, leaving 14 bases between them. Germline V CDR1 and CDR2: LNHDA, SQIVND (reference sequence). The CDR3 totals 13 residues. CDR3 DNA sequence: TGTGCCAGTCAAGGGGGGGGCCTTCAGCCCCAGCATTTT. Translated, it gives CASQGGGLQPQHF.

The chain combines TRBV7-9 with TRBJ2-7, with a weak D call TRBD2 (5 bases). Trimming took 4 bases from V and 5 from J, leaving 21 bases between them. The CDR3 covers 16 residues. CDR1 SEHNR and CDR2 FQNEAQ come from the germline V gene (reference sequence). CDR3 sequence: CASSSLSYPGRHEQYF. CDR3 nucleotide sequence: TGTGCCAGCAGCTCTCTATCTTACCCGGGGAGACACGAGCAGTACTTC.

The chain uses TRBV28 and TRBJ2-7; tentatively, D is TRBD1 (6 bases). CDR1 MDHEN and CDR2 SYDVKM come from the germline V gene. The CDR3 contains 15 residues. The V end was cut by 6 bases, the J end by 0 bases, with 15 bases between. CDR3 nucleotide sequence: TGTGCCAGCAGAATACAGGGCGAATCCTCCTACGAGCAGTACTTC. Protein sequence: CASRIQGESSYEQYF.

The rearrangement links TRBV5-4 to TRBJ2-7, with TRBD2 matching 7 bases. CDR3 length: 14 amino acids. Germline V lookup: CDR1 SGHNT, CDR2 YYREEE (reference sequence). V lost 4 bases and J lost 1; bases outside the gene matches: 5. The CDR3, as DNA: TGTGCCAGCAGCACAGCGGGGCCTTCCTACGAGCAGTACTTC. Amino acids: CASSTAGPSYEQYF.

The chain has TRBV7-2 and TRBJ1-4, with 9 bases lining up with TRBD1. The germline gives CDR1 SGHTA, CDR2 FQGNSA. V gave up 5 bases and J gave up 8 bases; unmatched junction bases: 9. This CDR3 is 15 amino acids long. CDR3 in amino acids: CASSPRQGGGEKLFF. For the CDR3, the DNA is TGTGCCAGCAGCCCTCGACAGGGGGGGGGAGAAAAACTGTTTTTT.

CDR3 in DNA: TGTGCCAGCAGTGCTTCACTAGCGGGAACGGATGAGCAGTTCTTC. It specifies CASSASLAGTDEQFF. The chain employs TRBV6-1 and TRBJ2-1; 10 positions match TRBD2. The CDR3 is 15 amino acids. The V gene end was trimmed by 4 bases and the J gene end by 8 bases; junction bases not matched to a gene: 8. Germline CDR1 reads MNHNS; CDR2 reads SASEGT.

The rearrangement links TRBV28 to TRBJ1-1, with 8 bases fitting TRBD1. The CDR3 length is 15 residues. Germline CDR1 and CDR2: MDHEN and SYDVKM. V gave up 0 bases and J gave up 5 bases; unmatched junction bases: 5. As DNA, the CDR3 is TGTGCCAGCAGTTTATGGTCAGGGGGCTATACTGAAGCTTTCTTT. Its translation is CASSLWSGGYTEAFF.

The genes are TRBV28 and TRBJ2-2; tentatively, D is TRBD1 (7 bases). The CDR3 is 16 amino acids. Trimming shortened V by 5 bases and J by 0 bases, and 13 bases separated the two germline ends. CDR1 and CDR2 (germline): MDHEN, SYDVKM. CDR3 sequence: CASSPGGTANTGELFF. The CDR3 nucleotides read TGTGCCAGCAGTCCCGGCGGGACAGCGAACACCGGGGAGCTGTTTTTT.

The chain recombines TRBV7-6 with TRBJ2-5; the match to TRBD2 covers 13 bases. The J call may be incorrect, as the DNA end agrees better with TRBJ2-7. In germline, CDR1 is SGHVS, CDR2 FNYEAQ. The CDR3 is made up of 15 amino acids. CDR3 DNA: TGTGCCAGCAGCACTGGGACTAGCGGGATCAACGAGCAGTACTTC. This sequence encodes CASSTGTSGINEQYF.

The chain links TRBV5-1 to TRBJ2-5; D may be TRBD1 (5 bases). Deletions cut 4 bases from V and 2 bases from J, with 12 bases between. Germline V gene lookup returns CDR1 SGHRS and CDR2 YFSETQ. The CDR3 totals 14 residues. Written as DNA, the CDR3 is TGCGCCAGCAGCATGGGGCAGTATCAAGAGACCCAGTACTTC. It encodes CASSMGQYQETQYF. The whole variable domain, filled in from reference TRBV5-1 and TRBJ2-5, reads KAGVTQTPRYLIKTRGQQVTLSCSPISGHRSVSWYQQTPGQGLQFLFEYFSETQRNKGNFPGRFSGRQFSNSRSEMNVSTLELGDSALYLCASSMGQYQETQYFGPGTRLLVL.

The rearrangement uses TRBV5-1 and TRBJ2-7; maybe TRBD2 (6 bases). Trimming pared 4 bases from V and 4 bases from J, leaving 18 bases between. The length of the CDR3 is 15 residues. Germline V gene lookup returns CDR1 SGHRS and CDR2 YFSETQ. This CDR3 is CASSTGTQGGYEQYF. CDR3 nucleotide sequence: TGCGCCAGCAGCACCGGGACCCAAGGAGGGTACGAGCAGTACTTC.

This sequence joins TRBV7-2 and TRBJ2-5; no clear D. Germline CDR1 SGHTA, CDR2 FQGNSA. CDR3 length equals 13 residues. The V gene lost 1 base and the J gene lost 1 base, with 4 bases spanning the gap. This chain's CDR3 is CASSLGGQETQYF. In DNA, the CDR3 is TGTGCCAGCAGCTTAGGAGGCCAAGAGACCCAGTACTTC.

This chain uses TRBV10-3 with TRBJ2-5, with 7 bases lining up with TRBD2. The CDR3 spans 14 residues. J lost 4 bases, V lost 0 bases, and 2 bases had no gene match. Germline V lookup: CDR1 ENHRY, CDR2 SYGVKD. DNA of the CDR3: TGTGCCATCAGTGAGTCAGGGAGGGCAGAGACCCAGTACTTC. Translating gives CAISESGRAETQYF.

CDR3 loop: CASRTGGDIQYF. DNA of the CDR3: TGTGCCAGTAGGACAGGGGGGGACATTCAGTACTTC. V usage is TRBV19 and J usage is TRBJ2-4; TRBD1 matches at 9 bases. Germline V gene data show CDR1 as LNHDA and CDR2 as SQIVND (reference sequence). This CDR3 has 12 residues. V was clipped by 6 bases and J by 8 bases; unmatched bases: 2.

CDR3 nucleotide sequence: TGTGCCAGCAGCCACACCCCTGGTACAGTTAGCACAGATACGCAGTATTTT. This sequence encodes CASSHTPGTVSTDTQYF. This chain uses TRBV5-6 with TRBJ2-3, with unresolved D. From germline, CDR1 is SGHDT and CDR2 YYEEEE. V was clipped by 4 bases and J by 0 bases, with 18 bases between them. This CDR3 is 17 amino acids long. Looking up the rest from reference TRBV5-6 and TRBJ2-3 gives the full variable domain: DAGVTQSPTHLIKTRGQQVTLRCSPKSGHDTVSWYQQALGQGPQFIFQYYEEEERQRGNFPDRFSGHQFPNYSSELNVNALLLGDSALYLCASSHTPGTVSTDTQYFGPGTRLTVL.

The chain recombines TRBV19 with TRBJ2-1; 10 positions match TRBD2. The germline CDR1 and CDR2 sequences are LNHDA and SQIVND (reference sequence). After removal of 3 bases from V and 5 bases from J, the junction contained 4 bases not matched to a gene. This CDR3 spans 15 amino acids. The CDR3 DNA reads as TGTGCCAGTAGTATTCTCACTAGCGGGAACAATGAGCAGTTCTTC. Residues: CASSILTSGNNEQFF.